This TCR beta chain originates from a study of regulatory T cells in long-lasting Graves disease. Building the TCR beta libraries relied on iRepertoire HTBI primers, and CDR3 regions underwent Arm-PCR. TCRdb reprocessed the multiplex PCR reads with MiXCR, giving one entry per CDR3 protein. The sample has some 560,000 distinct CDR3 sequences, more than 15% seen once. This clonotype was observed many times. Its antigen is undetermined. The CDR3 is made up of 14 amino acids. V lost 4 bases and J lost 2, with 11 bases in between. Time point of the sample: newly diagnosed GD, antithyroid drugs for less than 3 months. The authors made the TCR library using RNA they extracted from PBMCs. Whole-study results and caveats: Persistent Graves' patients had lower TCR diversity than newly diagnosed ones.

These data were likewise used in another study, on T cells in Graves' hyperthyroidism and ophthalmopathy. As reported in that work: The study defined stable Graves' hyperthyroidism as no ophthalmopathy progression within 18 months. HTBI primers drove first-round RT-PCR of the TCR CDR3.

The sample was peripheral blood mononuclear cells (PBMCs), taken at new diagnosis, from a patient treated with antithyroid drugs. The rearrangement links TRBV12-3 or TRBV12-4 to TRBJ1-1, with D perhaps TRBD1 (5 bases). The clonotype was recovered from a woman aged 40-60 years with Graves disease. CDR3 protein: CASSWDGHNTEAFF. CDR3 in DNA: TGTGCCAGCAGTTGGGACGGCCATAACACTGAAGCTTTCTTT.